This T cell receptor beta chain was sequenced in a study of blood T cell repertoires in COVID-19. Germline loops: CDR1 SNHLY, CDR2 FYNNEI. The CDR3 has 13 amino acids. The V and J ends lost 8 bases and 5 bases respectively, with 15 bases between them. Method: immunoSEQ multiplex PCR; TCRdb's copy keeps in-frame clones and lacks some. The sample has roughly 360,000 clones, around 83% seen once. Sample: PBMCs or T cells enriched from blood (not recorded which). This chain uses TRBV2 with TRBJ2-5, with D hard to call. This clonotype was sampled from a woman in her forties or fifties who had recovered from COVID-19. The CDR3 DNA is TGTGCCAGCGAGGCACTCGGAGAGGAGACCCAGTACTTC. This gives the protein CASEALGEETQYF.